This T cell receptor beta chain is drawn from a study of blood T cell repertoires in COVID-19. On the study more broadly: There were acute and convalescent COVID-19 samples, and they came from the United States, Italy and Spain. T cells, B-cell-depleted T cells, or PBMCs supplied cDNA or gDNA.

The table came from immunoSEQ multiplex PCR; TCRdb's copy has only in-frame clones and leaves some out. The sample includes 200,000 to 250,000 clones, 80% to 90% of them seen just once. The CDR3 has 21 amino acids. Losses at the gene ends were 0 bases for V and 0 bases for J; bases not matched to a gene: 18. Germline loops: CDR1 SGHRS, CDR2 YFSETQ. Specimen: peripheral blood. The gene calls are TRBV5-1 and TRBJ2-4, with 7 bases fitting TRBD1. This clonotype was sampled from a man in his thirties or forties with active or convalescent COVID-19. CDR3 nucleotide sequence: TGCGCCAGCAGCTTGGGTGGCCGAAGAGGGCAGGGGGTCGTAGCCAAAAACATTCAGTACTTC. As protein: CASSLGGRRGQGVVAKNIQYF.